This T cell receptor (beta chain) was recorded in a study of T cells in Graves' hyperthyroidism and ophthalmopathy. The V end lost 3 bases, the J end lost 2 bases, and 10 bases lay between the germline ends. The CDR3 length is 14 residues. Germline V lookup: CDR1 ENHRY, CDR2 SYGVKD. Authors of the study amplified TCR beta CDR3 regions from RNA transcripts. RT-PCR in the first round (using the HTBI primer set) targeted the TCR CDR3. TCRdb redid the calling of the multiplex PCR reads with MiXCR, one entry per CDR3 protein. The sample lists around 200,000 distinct CDR3 sequences, roughly 18% occurring once. This clonotype was picked up a small number of times.

This clonotype was sampled from a man aged 35 to 55 with Graves' hyperthyroidism. Sequencing was done on a sample of blood. This rearrangement joins TRBV10-3 to TRBJ2-5, with D possibly being TRBD1 or TRBD2 (5 bases each). The CDR3 loop is CAISDRDAQETQYF. The CDR3 region has the DNA TGTGCCATCAGTGACCGGGACGCACAAGAGACCCAGTACTTC.